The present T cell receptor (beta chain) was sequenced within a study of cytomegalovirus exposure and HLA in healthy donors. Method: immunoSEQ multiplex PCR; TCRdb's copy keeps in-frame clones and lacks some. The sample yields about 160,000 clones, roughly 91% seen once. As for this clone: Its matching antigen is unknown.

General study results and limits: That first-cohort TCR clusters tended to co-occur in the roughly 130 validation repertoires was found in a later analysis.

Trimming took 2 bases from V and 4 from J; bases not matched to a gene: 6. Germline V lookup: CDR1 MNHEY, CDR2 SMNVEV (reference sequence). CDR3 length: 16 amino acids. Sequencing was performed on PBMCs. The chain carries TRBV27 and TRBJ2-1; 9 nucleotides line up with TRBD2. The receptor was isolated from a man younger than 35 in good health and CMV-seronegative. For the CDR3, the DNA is TGTGCCAGCAGTTTAAGGCTAGCGGGAACATACAATGAGCAGTTCTTC. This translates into CASSLRLAGTYNEQFF.